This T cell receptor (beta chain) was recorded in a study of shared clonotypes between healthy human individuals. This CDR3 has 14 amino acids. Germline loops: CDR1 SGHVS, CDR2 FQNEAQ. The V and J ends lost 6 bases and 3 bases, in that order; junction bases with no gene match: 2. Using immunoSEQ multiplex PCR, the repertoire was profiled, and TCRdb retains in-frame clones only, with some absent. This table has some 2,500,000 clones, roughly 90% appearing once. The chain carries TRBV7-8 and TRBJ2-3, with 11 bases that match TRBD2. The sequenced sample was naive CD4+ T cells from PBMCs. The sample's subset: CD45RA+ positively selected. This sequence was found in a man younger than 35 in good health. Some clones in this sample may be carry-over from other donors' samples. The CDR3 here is CASRTSGRTDTQYF. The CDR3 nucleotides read TGTGCCAGCAGAACTAGCGGGAGAACAGATACGCAGTATTTT.